This TCR beta chain stems from a study of shared clonotypes between healthy human individuals. The germline CDR1 and CDR2 sequences are SGHTA and FQGNSA. The CDR3 sequence is 14 residues long. Trimming took off 5 bases at V and 5 bases at J, with 12 bases between the two ends. Genomic DNA for unsorted samples was obtained from 70 million to 100 million PBMCs. Genomic DNA of every subset was divided equally among multiple immunoSEQ plates. The data were produced by immunoSEQ multiplex PCR, yet TCRdb's version contains in-frame clones alone and is incomplete. The sample has 90,000 to 100,000 clones; approximately 51% are singletons.

Sequencing was done on a sample of PBMCs. This TCR was recovered from a woman aged 40 to 55 in good health. Some clones in this sample may be carry-over from other donors' samples. The chain joins TRBV7-2 to TRBJ2-2, with D perhaps TRBD2 (6 bases). The DNA for the CDR3 is TGTGCCAGCAGCGTCCGGACTACAACCGGGGAGCTGTTTTTT. Translating it yields CASSVRTTTGELFF.